Sequencing of this TCR beta chain was carried out in a study of breast tumors, draining lymph nodes, adjacent tissues. The lymph nodes were axillary draining lymph nodes from breast cancer patients. TCRdb re-derived calls from the multiplex PCR reads in MiXCR, one entry per CDR3 protein. The data hold 160,000 or so distinct CDR3 sequences, with around 35% observed a single time. Trimming took off 4 bases at V and 6 bases at J, with 8 bases between the two ends. The CDR3 has 12 residues. This receptor was identified in a female donor with breast cancer. Some clones in this sample may be carry-over from other donors' samples. The sequenced material came from axillary lymph node tissue. The gene calls are TRBV12-3 or TRBV12-4 and TRBJ2-3; possibly TRBD2 for D (5 bases). CDR3 region: CASSYPGDTQYF. The CDR3, as DNA: TGTGCCAGCAGTTACCCGGGGGATACGCAGTATTTT.